This T cell receptor (beta chain) is drawn from a study of cytomegalovirus exposure and HLA in healthy donors. J gave up 1 base and V 1 base, and 5 bases lay outside the gene matches. Germline V gives CDR1 SGDLS, CDR2 YYNGEE. The CDR3 covers 17 residues. Amplification used 60 Vbeta primers and 13 Jbeta primers. Assay: immunoSEQ multiplex PCR; the TCRdb copy retains only in-frame clones and omits some. This sample has 150,000 to 200,000 clones, with around 78% found just once. The specimen was PBMCs. This clonotype was obtained from a man in his forties or fifties in good health and CMV-seronegative. The chain recombines TRBV9 with TRBJ2-1, with TRBD2 matching over 10 bases. CDR3 in amino acids: CASSVRSGRASYNEQFF. CDR3 coding DNA: TGTGCCAGCAGCGTACGAAGCGGGAGGGCGTCCTACAATGAGCAGTTCTTC.